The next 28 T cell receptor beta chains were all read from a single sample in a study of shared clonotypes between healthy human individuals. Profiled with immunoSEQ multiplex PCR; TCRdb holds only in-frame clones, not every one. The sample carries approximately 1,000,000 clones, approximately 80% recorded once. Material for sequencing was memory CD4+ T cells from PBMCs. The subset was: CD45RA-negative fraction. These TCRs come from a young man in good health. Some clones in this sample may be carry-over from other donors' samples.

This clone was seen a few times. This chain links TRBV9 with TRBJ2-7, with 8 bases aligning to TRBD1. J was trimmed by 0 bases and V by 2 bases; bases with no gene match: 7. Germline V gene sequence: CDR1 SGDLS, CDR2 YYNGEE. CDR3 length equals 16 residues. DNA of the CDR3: TGTGCCAGCAGCGTGGGCAGGGACAGGATCTCCTACGAGCAGTACTTC. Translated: CASSVGRDRISYEQYF.

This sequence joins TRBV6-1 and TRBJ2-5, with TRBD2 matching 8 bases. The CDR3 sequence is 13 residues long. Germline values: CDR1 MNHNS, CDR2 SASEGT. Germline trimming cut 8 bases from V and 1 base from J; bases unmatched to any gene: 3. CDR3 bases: TGTGCCAGCCGGCGGGAGGCCCAAGAGACCCAGTACTTC. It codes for CASRREAQETQYF.

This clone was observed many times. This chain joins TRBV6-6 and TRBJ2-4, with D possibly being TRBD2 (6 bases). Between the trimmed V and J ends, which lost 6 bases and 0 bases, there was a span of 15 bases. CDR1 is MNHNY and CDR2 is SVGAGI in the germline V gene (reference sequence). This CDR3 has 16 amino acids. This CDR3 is CASRDGGELAKNIQYF. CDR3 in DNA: TGTGCCAGCAGGGATGGCGGGGAACTAGCCAAAAACATTCAGTACTTC.

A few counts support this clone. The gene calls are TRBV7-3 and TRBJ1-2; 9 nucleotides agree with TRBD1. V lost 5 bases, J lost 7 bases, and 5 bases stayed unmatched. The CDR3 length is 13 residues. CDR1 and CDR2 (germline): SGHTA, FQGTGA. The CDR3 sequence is CASSTTGGSGYTF. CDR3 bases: TGTGCCAGCAGCACGACAGGGGGAAGTGGCTACACCTTC.

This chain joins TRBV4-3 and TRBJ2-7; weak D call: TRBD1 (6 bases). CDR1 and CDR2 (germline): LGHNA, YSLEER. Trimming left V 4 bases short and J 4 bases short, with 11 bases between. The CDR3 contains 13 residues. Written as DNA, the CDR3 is TGCGCCAGCAGCCGCGAAGGGGGATACGAGCAGTACTTC. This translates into CASSREGGYEQYF.

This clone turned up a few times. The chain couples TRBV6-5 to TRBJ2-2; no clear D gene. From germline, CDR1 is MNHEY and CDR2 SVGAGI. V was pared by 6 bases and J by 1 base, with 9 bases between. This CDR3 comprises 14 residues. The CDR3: CASRRKGNTGELFF. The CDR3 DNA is TGTGCCAGCAGACGGAAGGGGAACACCGGGGAGCTGTTTTTT.

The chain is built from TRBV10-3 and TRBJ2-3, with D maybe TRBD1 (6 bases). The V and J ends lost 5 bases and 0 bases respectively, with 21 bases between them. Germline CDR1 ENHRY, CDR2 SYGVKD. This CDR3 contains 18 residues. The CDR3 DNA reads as TGTGCCATCAGTACACCGGTTGGGGAGACAGGTAGCACAGATACGCAGTATTTT. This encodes CAISTPVGETGSTDTQYF.

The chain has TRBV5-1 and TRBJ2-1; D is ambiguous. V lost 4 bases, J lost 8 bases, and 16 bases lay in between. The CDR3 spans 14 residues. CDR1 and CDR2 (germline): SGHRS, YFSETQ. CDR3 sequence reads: CASSDVSLGYEQFF. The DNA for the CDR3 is TGCGCCAGCAGCGACGTCTCCCTAGGATATGAGCAGTTCTTC.

The CDR3 here is CASRGTAGELFF. DNA of the CDR3: TGCGCCAGCCGCGGGACTGCCGGGGAGCTGTTTTTT. The chain combines TRBV10-2 with TRBJ2-2, with a tentative D call TRBD2 (6 bases). Germline-derived CDR1 and CDR2 are WSHSY and SAAADI. Between the trimmed V and J ends, which lost 8 bases and 6 bases, there was a span of 10 bases. The CDR3 has 12 residues.

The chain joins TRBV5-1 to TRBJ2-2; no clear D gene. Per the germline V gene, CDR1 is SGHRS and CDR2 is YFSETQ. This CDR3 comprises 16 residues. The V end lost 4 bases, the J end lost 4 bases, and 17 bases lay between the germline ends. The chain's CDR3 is CASSPSSGTSTGELFF. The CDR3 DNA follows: TGCGCCAGCAGCCCCTCTTCGGGTACCTCCACCGGGGAGCTGTTTTTT.

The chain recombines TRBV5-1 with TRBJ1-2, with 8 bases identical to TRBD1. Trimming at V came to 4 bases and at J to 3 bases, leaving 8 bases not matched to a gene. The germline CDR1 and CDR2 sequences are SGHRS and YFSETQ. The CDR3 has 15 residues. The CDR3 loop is CASSLGGTGDYGYTF. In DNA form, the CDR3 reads TGCGCCAGCAGCCTGGGAGGGACAGGCGACTATGGCTACACCTTC.

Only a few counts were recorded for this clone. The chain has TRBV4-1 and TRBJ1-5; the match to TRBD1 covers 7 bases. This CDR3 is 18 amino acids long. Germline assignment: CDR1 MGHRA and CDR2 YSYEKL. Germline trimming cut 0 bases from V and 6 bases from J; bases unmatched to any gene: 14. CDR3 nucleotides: TGCGCCAGCAGCCAAGATTCAAGGGGGCGCGAAGGAAGTCAGCCCCAGCATTTT. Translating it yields CASSQDSRGREGSQPQHF.

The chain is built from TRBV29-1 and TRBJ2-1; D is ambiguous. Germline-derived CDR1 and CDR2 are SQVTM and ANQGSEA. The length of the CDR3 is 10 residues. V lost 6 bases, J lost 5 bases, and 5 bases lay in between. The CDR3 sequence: CSVKDNEQFF. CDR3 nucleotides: TGCAGCGTGAAAGACAATGAGCAGTTCTTC.

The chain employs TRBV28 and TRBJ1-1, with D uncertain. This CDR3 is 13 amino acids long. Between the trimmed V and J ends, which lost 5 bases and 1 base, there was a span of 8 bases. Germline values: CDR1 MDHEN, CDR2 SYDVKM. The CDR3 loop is CASSTERNTEAFF. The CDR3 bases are TGTGCCAGCAGTACAGAACGGAACACTGAAGCTTTCTTT.

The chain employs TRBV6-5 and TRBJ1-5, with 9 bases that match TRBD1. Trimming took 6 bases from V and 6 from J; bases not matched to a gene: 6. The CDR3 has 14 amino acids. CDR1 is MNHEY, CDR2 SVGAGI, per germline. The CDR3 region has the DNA TGTGCCAGCAGAGGACAGGGGCAGAGTCAGCCCCAGCATTTT. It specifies CASRGQGQSQPQHF.

For the CDR3, the DNA is TGTGCCAGCAGCTTAGCCCAGGGCTCCACCGGGGAGCTGTTTTTT. Amino acid sequence: CASSLAQGSTGELFF. The chain is built from TRBV7-9 and TRBJ2-2; D is perhaps TRBD1 (5 bases). Germline V gene sequence: CDR1 SEHNR, CDR2 FQNEAQ (reference sequence). V was pared by 0 bases and J by 4 bases, with 9 bases between. CDR3 length: 15 amino acids.

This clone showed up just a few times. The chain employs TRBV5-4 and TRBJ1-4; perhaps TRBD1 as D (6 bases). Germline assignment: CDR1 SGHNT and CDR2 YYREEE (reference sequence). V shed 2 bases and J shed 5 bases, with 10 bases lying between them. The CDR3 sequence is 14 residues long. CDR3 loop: CASSFWTANEKLFF. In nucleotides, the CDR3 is TGTGCCAGCAGCTTTTGGACAGCAAATGAAAAACTGTTTTTT.

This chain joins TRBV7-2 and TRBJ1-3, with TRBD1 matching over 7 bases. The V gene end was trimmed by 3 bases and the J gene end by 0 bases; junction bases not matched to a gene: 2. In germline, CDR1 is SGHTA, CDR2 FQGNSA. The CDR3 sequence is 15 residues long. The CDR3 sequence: CASSFTGASGNTIYF. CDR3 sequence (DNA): TGTGCCAGCAGCTTTACAGGGGCCTCTGGAAACACCATATATTTT.

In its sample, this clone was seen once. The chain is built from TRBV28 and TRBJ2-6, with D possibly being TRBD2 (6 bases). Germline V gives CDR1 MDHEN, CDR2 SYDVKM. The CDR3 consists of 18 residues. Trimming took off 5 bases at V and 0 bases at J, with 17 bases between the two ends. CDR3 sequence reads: CASSPGGVLSSGANVLTF. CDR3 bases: TGTGCCAGCAGTCCCGGGGGAGTCCTCTCCTCTGGGGCCAACGTCCTGACTTTC.

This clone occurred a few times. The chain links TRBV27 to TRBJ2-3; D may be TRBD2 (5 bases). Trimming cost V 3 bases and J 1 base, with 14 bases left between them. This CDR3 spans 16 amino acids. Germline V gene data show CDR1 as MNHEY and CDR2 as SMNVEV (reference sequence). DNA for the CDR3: TGTGCCAGCAGTTTTAGTGGCGGGTCCCGCACAGATACGCAGTATTTT. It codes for CASSFSGGSRTDTQYF.

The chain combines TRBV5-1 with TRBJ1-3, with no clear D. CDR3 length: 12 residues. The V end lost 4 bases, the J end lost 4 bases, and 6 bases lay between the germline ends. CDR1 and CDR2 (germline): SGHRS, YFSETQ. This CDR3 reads CASSGTGNTIYF. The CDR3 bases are TGCGCCAGCAGCGGTACCGGAAACACCATATATTTT.

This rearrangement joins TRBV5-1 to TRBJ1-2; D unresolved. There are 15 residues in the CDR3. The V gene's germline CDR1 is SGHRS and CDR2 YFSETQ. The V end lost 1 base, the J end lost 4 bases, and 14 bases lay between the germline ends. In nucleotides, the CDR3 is TGCGCCAGCAGCTTGACCTCCCGGGGAGGCTATGGCTACACCTTC. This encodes CASSLTSRGGYGYTF.

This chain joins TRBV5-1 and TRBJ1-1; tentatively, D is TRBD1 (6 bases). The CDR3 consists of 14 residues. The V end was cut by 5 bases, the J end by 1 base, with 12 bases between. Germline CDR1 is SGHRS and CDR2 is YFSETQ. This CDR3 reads CASRLDSWNTEAFF. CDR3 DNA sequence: TGCGCCAGCAGACTGGACAGCTGGAACACTGAAGCTTTCTTT.

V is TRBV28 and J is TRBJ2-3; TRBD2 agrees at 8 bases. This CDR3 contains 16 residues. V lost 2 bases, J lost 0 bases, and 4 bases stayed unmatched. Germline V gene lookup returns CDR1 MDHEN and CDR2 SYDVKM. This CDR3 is CASSLLGGGSTDTQYF. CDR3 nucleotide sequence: TGTGCCAGCAGTTTACTGGGCGGGGGGAGCACAGATACGCAGTATTTT.

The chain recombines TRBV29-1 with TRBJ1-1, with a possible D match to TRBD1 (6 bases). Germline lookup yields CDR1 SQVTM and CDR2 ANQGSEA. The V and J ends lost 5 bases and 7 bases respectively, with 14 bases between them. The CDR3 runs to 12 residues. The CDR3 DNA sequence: TGCAGCGTTCAGGGGTCCGGAGTTGAAGCTTTCTTT. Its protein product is CSVQGSGVEAFF.

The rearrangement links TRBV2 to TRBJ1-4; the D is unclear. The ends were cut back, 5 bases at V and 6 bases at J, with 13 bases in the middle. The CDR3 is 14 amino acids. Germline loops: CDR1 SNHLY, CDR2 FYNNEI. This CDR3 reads CASSIIRPDEKLFF. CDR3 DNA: TGTGCCAGCAGTATAATCCGGCCGGATGAAAAACTGTTTTTT.

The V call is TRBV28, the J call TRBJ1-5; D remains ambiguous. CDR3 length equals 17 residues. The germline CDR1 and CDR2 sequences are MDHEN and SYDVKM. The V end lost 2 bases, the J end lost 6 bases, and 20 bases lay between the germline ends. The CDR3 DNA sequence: TGTGCCAGCAGTTTAGAGAGGAGAACGGCGACGGGTCAGCCCCAGCATTTT. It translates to CASSLERRTATGQPQHF. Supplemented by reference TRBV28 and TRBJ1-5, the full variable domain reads DVKVTQSSRYLVKRTGEKVFLECVQDMDHENMFWYRQDPGLGLRLIYFSYDVKMKEKGDIPEGYSVSREKKERFSLILESASTNQTSMYLCASSLERRTATGQPQHFGDGTRLSIL.

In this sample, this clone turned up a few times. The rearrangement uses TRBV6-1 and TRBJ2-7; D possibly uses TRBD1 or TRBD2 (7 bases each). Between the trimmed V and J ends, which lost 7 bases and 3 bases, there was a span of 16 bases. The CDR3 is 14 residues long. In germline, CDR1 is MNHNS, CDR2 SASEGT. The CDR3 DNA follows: TGTGCCAGCAAGTTCATCAGGGGGGGCTACGAGCAGTACTTC. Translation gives CASKFIRGGYEQYF.